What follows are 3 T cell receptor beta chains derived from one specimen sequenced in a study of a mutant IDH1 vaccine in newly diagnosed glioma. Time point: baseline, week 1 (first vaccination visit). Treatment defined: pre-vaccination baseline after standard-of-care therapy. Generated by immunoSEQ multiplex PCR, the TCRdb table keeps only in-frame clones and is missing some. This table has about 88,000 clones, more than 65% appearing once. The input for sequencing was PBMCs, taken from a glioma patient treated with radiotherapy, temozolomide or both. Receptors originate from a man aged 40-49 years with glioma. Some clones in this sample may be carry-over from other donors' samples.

This chain's CDR3 is CAWSKTPTKLEQYF. CDR3 DNA sequence: TGTGCCTGGAGTAAGACCCCTACAAAATTAGAGCAGTACTTC. The chain couples TRBV30 to TRBJ2-7; D ambiguous. CDR3 length: 14 amino acids. Germline CDR1 and CDR2: GTSNPN and SVGIG (reference sequence). The V end was cut by 2 bases, the J end by 7 bases, with 18 bases between.

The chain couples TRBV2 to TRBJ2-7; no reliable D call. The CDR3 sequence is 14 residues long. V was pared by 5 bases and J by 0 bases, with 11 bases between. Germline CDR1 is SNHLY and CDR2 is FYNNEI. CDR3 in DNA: TGTGCCAGCAGTCTTGACCTGAGCTCCTACGAGCAGTACTTC. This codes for CASSLDLSSYEQYF.

DNA for the CDR3: TGTGCCACCAGCTGGCCCCTGGAGCAGTACTTC. Encoded protein: CATSWPLEQYF. This chain connects TRBV6-5 to TRBJ2-7; D gene unclear. This CDR3 region has 11 residues. Trimming took 10 bases from V and 7 from J, leaving 14 bases between them. Germline V gene data show CDR1 as MNHEY and CDR2 as SVGAGI.